These T cell receptor beta chains were read from a single sample in a study of blood T cell repertoires in COVID-19. Sequencing used immunoSEQ multiplex PCR; TCRdb keeps in-frame clones, though not all of them. In the table there are more than 95,000 clones, just under 85% of which are singletons. The sample was peripheral blood. The receptors were sampled from a woman older than 75 with active or convalescent COVID-19. The CDR3 runs from the conserved cysteine through the conserved F or W. The D gene is left open where the match is weak. A row's size may be missing; if present it is once, few, many or a size class.

clone_size d_call j_call v_call cdr3_aa cdr3_nt
- TRBD1 TRBJ2-7 TRBV18 CASSPFSGTGDYEQYF TGTGCCAGCTCACCTTTCTCCGGGACAGGGGACTACGAGCAGTACTTC
- TRBD2 TRBJ2-7 TRBV29-1 CSVEDPGRGRDYEQYF TGCAGCGTTGAAGACCCGGGGAGGGGCAGGGACTACGAGCAGTACTTC
- - TRBJ1-1 TRBV7-9 CASSLLEATEAFF TGTGCCAGCAGCTTATTGGAGGCCACTGAAGCTTTCTTT
- - TRBJ2-7 TRBV9 CASSVVSTSYEQYF TGTGCCAGCAGCGTAGTTAGCACCTCCTACGAGCAGTACTTC
- - TRBJ1-2 TRBV12-2 CASRLRGRRPNYGYTF TGTGCAAGTCGCTTAAGGGGGCGTCGCCCAAACTATGGCTACACCTTC
- - TRBJ1-5 TRBV6-1 CASSEGHSNQPQHF TGTGCCAGCAGTGAGGGACACAGCAATCAGCCCCAGCATTTT
once TRBD2 TRBJ2-2 TRBV10-3 CALRGDSGGELFF TGTGCCCTGCGGGGGGATTCAGGCGGGGAGCTGTTTTTT
- - TRBJ2-1 TRBV27 CASSRQAYNEQFF TGTGCCAGCAGTAGACAAGCCTACAATGAGCAGTTCTTC
- - TRBJ2-3 TRBV2 CASSVTLHTDTQYF TGTGCCAGCAGCGTAACTCTTCACACAGATACGCAGTATTTT
- - TRBJ2-2 TRBV9 CASSSTFGSGELFF TGTGCCAGCAGCTCTACGTTTGGTAGCGGGGAGCTGTTTTTT
once TRBD1 TRBJ2-1 TRBV7-6 CASSLAGRGSSYNEQFF TGTGCCAGCAGCTTAGCCGGCAGGGGGAGCTCCTACAATGAGCAGTTCTTC
- - TRBJ1-5 TRBV19 CASSRGRSGNQPQHF TGTGCCAGTAGTAGGGGGCGTTCGGGCAATCAGCCCCAGCATTTT
- - TRBJ2-5 TRBV5-1 CASSFQPAGETQYF TGCGCCAGCAGCTTCCAACCGGCGGGGGAGACCCAGTACTTC
- - TRBJ2-3 TRBV11-3 CASSLGTNTDTQYF TGTGCCAGCAGCTTAGGGACTAACACAGATACGCAGTATTTT
- TRBD1 TRBJ2-2 TRBV5-6 CASSPVQGARTGELFF TGTGCCAGCAGCCCTGTGCAGGGGGCGCGCACCGGGGAGCTGTTTTTT
- - TRBJ2-1 TRBV3-1/TRBV3-2 CASSQDTLSDEQFF TGTGCCAGCAGCCAAGACACACTCAGCGATGAGCAGTTCTTC
few TRBD1 TRBJ2-7 TRBV5-1 CASRPSPGQGPYEQYF TGCGCCAGCAGGCCGTCCCCTGGACAGGGCCCCTACGAGCAGTACTTC
- TRBD2 TRBJ2-7 TRBV27 CASSLSSGGGWTPYEQYF TGTGCCAGCAGTTTATCCAGCGGGGGGGGATGGACCCCCTACGAGCAGTACTTC
- TRBD1 TRBJ1-6 TRBV4-2 CASSQGATGQDNSPLHF TGTGCCAGCAGCCAAGGGGCGACAGGGCAGGATAATTCACCCCTCCACTTT
- - TRBJ1-2 TRBV4-3 CASSQETAYNYGYTF TGCGCCAGCAGCCAAGAGACAGCATACAACTATGGCTACACCTTC
- - TRBJ2-7 TRBV28 CASRSDRYEQYF TGTGCCAGCAGGTCCGACAGATACGAGCAGTACTTC
few - TRBJ1-5 TRBV2 CASSESAWQPQHF TGTGCCAGCAGTGAAAGTGCGTGGCAGCCCCAGCATTTT
- TRBD1 TRBJ1-6 TRBV7-8 CASSFGQGGSPLHF TGTGCCAGCAGCTTTGGACAGGGTGGATCACCCCTCCACTTT
- - TRBJ2-2 TRBV12-3/TRBV12-4 CASRAGYTGELFF TGTGCCAGCAGAGCAGGGTACACCGGGGAGCTGTTTTTT
- - TRBJ1-2 TRBV28 CASSYSNRIVYTF TGTGCCAGCAGTTACTCCAACAGGATAGTCTACACCTTC
- - TRBJ1-4 TRBV9 CASSVDLNEKLFF TGTGCCAGCAGCGTAGATTTAAATGAAAAACTGTTTTTT
- - TRBJ2-5 TRBV15 CATSRGPRGGETQYF TGTGCCACCAGCAGGGGACCCAGGGGCGGGGAGACCCAGTACTTC
- - TRBJ1-2 TRBV6-1 CASSDFRAGAEGYTF TGTGCCAGCAGTGATTTTAGGGCAGGGGCGGAGGGCTACACCTTC
- TRBD1 TRBJ1-2 TRBV5-1 CASSLQGAHGYTF TGCGCCAGCAGCTTACAGGGGGCGCATGGCTACACCTTC
- - TRBJ2-3 TRBV6-5 CASSPMQGSTDTQYF TGTGCCAGCAGTCCCATGCAGGGAAGCACAGATACGCAGTATTTT
once TRBD1 TRBJ1-1 TRBV5-4 CASSLDRGGTEAFF TGTGCCAGCAGCTTGGACAGGGGGGGCACTGAAGCTTTCTTT
- TRBD1 TRBJ1-1 TRBV19 CASSTPTGRTEAFF TGTGCCAGTAGTACTCCGACAGGGAGGACTGAAGCTTTCTTT
- TRBD1 TRBJ2-6 TRBV15 CASGQGHSGANVLTF TGTGCCAGCGGACAGGGCCACTCTGGGGCCAACGTCCTGACTTTC
- TRBD2 TRBJ2-1 TRBV7-2 CASSLNSGAAIPGEQFF TGTGCCAGCAGCTTAAATAGCGGGGCTGCAATTCCGGGGGAGCAGTTCTTC
once - TRBJ1-5 TRBV19 CASSSGWNQPQHF TGTGCCAGTAGTTCAGGGTGGAATCAGCCCCAGCATTTT
- TRBD1 TRBJ1-4 TRBV5-1 CASSLGDRDIEKLFF TGCGCCAGCAGCTTGGGGGACAGGGACATTGAAAAACTGTTTTTT
few - TRBJ1-4 TRBV28 CASRDGGAGKLFF TGTGCCAGCAGAGACGGGGGAGCGGGAAAACTGTTTTTT
- - TRBJ1-3 TRBV28 CASSLIQSSGNTIYF TGTGCCAGCAGTTTGATACAGAGCTCTGGAAACACCATATATTTT
many - TRBJ2-5 TRBV28 CASSLSTAVWIQYF TGTGCCAGCAGTTTATCGACAGCCGTATGGATCCAGTACTTC
- TRBD1 TRBJ2-5 TRBV7-8 CASSYPRDSLTRPPETQYF TGTGCCAGCAGTTATCCCCGGGACAGTCTAACGCGGCCGCCAGAGACCCAGTACTTC
- - TRBJ2-2 TRBV9 CASSVKSAHLTGELFF TGTGCCAGCAGCGTAAAATCCGCCCACTTAACCGGGGAGCTGTTTTTT
- TRBD2 TRBJ2-7 TRBV6-5 CASSLLAVAYEQYF TGTGCCAGCAGTTTGCTAGCGGTAGCCTACGAGCAGTACTTC
- TRBD1 TRBJ1-2 TRBV19 CASRGTGRHPGYGYTF TGTGCCAGTAGAGGGACAGGCCGGCATCCCGGCTATGGCTACACCTTC
- - TRBJ2-3 TRBV24-1 CATSLRGGTDTQYF TGTGCCACCAGTCTAAGGGGCGGCACAGATACGCAGTATTTT
- TRBD1 TRBJ2-1 TRBV7-9 CASNSYRDSRDNEQFF TGTGCCAGCAACTCCTACCGGGACAGCAGAGACAATGAGCAGTTCTTC
- - TRBJ2-2 TRBV14 CASSRQIVPGELFF TGTGCCAGCAGCCGACAGATAGTCCCCGGGGAGCTGTTTTTT
- - TRBJ2-5 TRBV5-1 CASSPLRGETQYF TGCGCCAGCAGCCCCCTTAGGGGTGAGACCCAGTACTTC
- TRBD1 TRBJ2-7 TRBV28 CASTPPGQGYEQYF TGTGCCAGCACCCCTCCGGGACAGGGCTACGAGCAGTACTTC
- - TRBJ2-5 TRBV19 CASSDTAGRETQYF TGTGCCAGTAGTGACACCGCAGGTAGAGAGACCCAGTACTTC
once TRBD2 TRBJ2-3 TRBV28 CASAAGPDTQYF TGTGCCAGCGCAGCGGGACCAGATACGCAGTATTTT
few - TRBJ1-4 TRBV2 CASYYNRVPGTNEKLFF TGTGCCAGCTATTACAACAGGGTACCAGGGACTAATGAAAAACTGTTTTTT